Listed below are T cell receptor beta chains from one sample, sequenced in a study of cytomegalovirus exposure and HLA in healthy donors. Clones were sequenced by immunoSEQ multiplex PCR, and TCRdb holds only the in-frame ones, with some missing. This sample carries 200,000 to 300,000 clones, roughly 73% of them seen once, and the ten largest clones take about 0.5%. Sequencing used PBMCs. Source of these receptors: a boy younger than 18 in good health and CMV-seronegative. Both conserved end residues are part of each CDR3.

j_call: TRBJ2-7; v_call: TRBV13; cdr3_aa: CATASYREGHEQYF
j_call: TRBJ2-1; v_call: TRBV9; cdr3_aa: CASSVSFSGYNEQFF
j_call: TRBJ1-1; v_call: TRBV29-1; cdr3_aa: CSVQGAITEAFF
j_call: TRBJ2-3; v_call: TRBV9; cdr3_aa: CASSAHSSAGSTDTQYF
j_call: TRBJ1-2; v_call: TRBV5-5; cdr3_aa: CASSPGGGIDGYTF
j_call: TRBJ2-7; v_call: TRBV28; cdr3_aa: CASSVYGTAASYEQYF
j_call: TRBJ2-3; v_call: TRBV15; cdr3_aa: CATSAGGPTDTQYF
j_call: TRBJ1-1; v_call: TRBV5-4; cdr3_aa: CASSFRGNTEAFF
j_call: TRBJ1-1; v_call: TRBV15; cdr3_aa: CATSRDSSRNTEAFF
j_call: TRBJ1-2; v_call: TRBV5-1; cdr3_aa: CASSSRTAGDGYTF
j_call: TRBJ1-5; v_call: TRBV29-1; cdr3_aa: CSGNRGGINQPQHF
j_call: TRBJ2-5; v_call: TRBV18; cdr3_aa: CASSPRSGGGAGQETQYF
j_call: TRBJ2-7; v_call: TRBV29-1; cdr3_aa: CSVVGRGDEQYF
j_call: TRBJ1-1; v_call: TRBV29-1; cdr3_aa: CSVRLGPVNTEAFF
j_call: TRBJ2-1; v_call: TRBV13; cdr3_aa: CATYRLIGNEQFF
j_call: TRBJ2-5; v_call: TRBV5-6; cdr3_aa: CASSPPGTRDTQYF
j_call: TRBJ1-1; v_call: TRBV5-1; cdr3_aa: CASSLATDNNEAFF
j_call: TRBJ1-6; v_call: TRBV29-1; cdr3_aa: CSASTGNRNSPLHF
j_call: TRBJ1-1; v_call: TRBV5-6; cdr3_aa: CASSGWTGKRAFF
j_call: TRBJ2-2; v_call: TRBV18; cdr3_aa: CASSPQSANTGELFF
j_call: TRBJ1-4; v_call: TRBV6-1; cdr3_aa: CASSPTGGNEKLFF
j_call: TRBJ1-4; v_call: TRBV5-1; cdr3_aa: CASSLQGAQEKLFF
j_call: TRBJ2-7; v_call: TRBV29-1; cdr3_aa: CSVALLASYEQYF
j_call: TRBJ1-2; v_call: TRBV19; cdr3_aa: CASKGQQLRGYTF
j_call: TRBJ2-7; v_call: TRBV9; cdr3_aa: CASSVGSALSYEQYF
j_call: TRBJ2-5; v_call: TRBV4-2; cdr3_aa: CASSQSSRGEGRQETQYF
j_call: TRBJ2-1; v_call: TRBV5-6; cdr3_aa: CASSKNRGYNEQFF
j_call: TRBJ2-5; v_call: TRBV5-6; cdr3_aa: CASSLKTSTETQYF
j_call: TRBJ2-2; v_call: TRBV5-1; cdr3_aa: CASSASGTNTGELFF
j_call: TRBJ1-2; v_call: TRBV12-5; cdr3_aa: CASGLVPGVHGYTF
j_call: TRBJ1-2; v_call: TRBV5-1; cdr3_aa: CASSPSGTSSYGYTF
j_call: TRBJ2-4; v_call: TRBV5-1; cdr3_aa: CASSFNRGEDIQYF
j_call: TRBJ1-2; v_call: TRBV5-6; cdr3_aa: CASSFPGGSYGYTF
j_call: TRBJ2-1; v_call: TRBV27; cdr3_aa: CASSLWGHASGYNEQFF
j_call: TRBJ1-3; v_call: TRBV2; cdr3_aa: CASEWDSSGNTIYF
j_call: TRBJ2-7; v_call: TRBV27; cdr3_aa: CASSFGLAGLPGYEQYF
j_call: TRBJ1-3; v_call: TRBV5-4; cdr3_aa: CASSADSSGNTIYF